The source of this T cell receptor beta chain is a study of blood T cells in healthy people across ages. Study at large: About one barcoded beta molecule was captured per two T cells (by template switching).

This clonotype has just a few counts. Trimming cost V 4 bases and J 10 bases, with 11 bases left between them. The germline gives CDR1 SNHLY, CDR2 FYNNEI. The CDR3 spans 12 residues. A second PCR, run for roughly 7 to 11 cycles, used a sample-barcoded 5' primer plus a J-beta primer mix. Each TCR beta cDNA got a 12-nucleotide random molecular identifier. CDR3-containing paired-end reads numbered at least 2.5 million in each sample. Each CDR3 protein gets one entry after TCRdb re-called the 5' RACE reads with MiXCR. Seen here are around 1,500,000 distinct CDR3 sequences, roughly 28% observed once, and the top ten hold more than 6%.

This chain links TRBV2 with TRBJ2-1; D call uncertain. The receptor comes from a young woman in good health. The sequencing input was blood. The CDR3 loop is CASSGDLYEQFF. In DNA form, the CDR3 reads TGTGCCAGCAGTGGCGACCTCTACGAGCAGTTCTTC.